One and the same sample provided the 25 T cell receptor beta chains below, sequenced in a study of T cell repertoires in cytomegalovirus infection (dated by TCRdb to the late 2010s). The instrument was an Illumina HiSeq 1500. The public reads were quality trimmed at Q25 with fastp and then assembled into clones with MiXCR by TCRdb, keeping productive beta chains. One record per CDR3 amino acid sequence lists the most common genes and DNA. For this sample there are over 150,000 distinct CDR3 sequences; around 15% appear just once. The ten largest clones capture 25% to 30% of the sample. The sample consisted of PBMCs. All receptors derive from a human donor in good health (CMV status not recorded). Some clones in this sample may be carry-over from other donors' samples.

The chain joins TRBV28 to TRBJ2-7; D is unresolved. Germline lookup yields CDR1 MDHEN and CDR2 SYDVKM. The V and J ends lost 3 bases and 3 bases respectively, with 9 bases between them. The CDR3 is 13 amino acids. The CDR3 is CASSFPTNYEQYF. CDR3 bases: TGTGCCAGCAGTTTCCCAACTAACTACGAGCAGTACTTC.

This clonotype was found a few times. This chain joins TRBV14 and TRBJ2-1; TRBD2 might be the D (6 bases). V lost 0 bases to trimming and J lost 2 bases, with 11 bases between them. Germline V gene data show CDR1 as SGHDN and CDR2 as FVKESK. This CDR3 region has 16 residues. This CDR3 is CASSQDRGIAYNEQFF. CDR3 coding DNA: TGTGCCAGCAGCCAAGATCGGGGGATTGCCTACAATGAGCAGTTCTTC.

This clonotype was found many times. The chain joins TRBV7-9 to TRBJ2-6, with TRBD2 matching over 8 bases. The CDR3 extends over 15 amino acids. The J segment lost 2 bases and the V segment lost 5 bases, leaving 2 bases of the junction unmatched. CDR1 and CDR2 from the germline V gene are SEHNR and FQNEAQ (reference sequence). CDR3 in DNA: TGTGCCAGCAGCCCGCGGGGGGCTGGGGCCAACGTCCTGACTTTC. It translates to CASSPRGAGANVLTF.

The chain joins TRBV20-1 to TRBJ2-4; tentative D call: TRBD2 (6 bases). The CDR3 contains 16 residues. V lost 4 bases and J lost 1, with 17 bases in between. Germline V gene data show CDR1 as DFQATT and CDR2 as SNEGSKA (reference sequence). CDR3 region: CSAILMSGLAKNIQYF. CDR3 nucleotides: TGCAGTGCTATACTTATGAGCGGGCTCGCCAAAAACATTCAGTACTTC.

The count of this clonotype is one. Its ends do not fully match the called genes, so a read error is possible. The chain recombines TRBV5-1 with TRBJ1-5; D might be TRBD1 (5 bases). Germline V lookup: CDR1 SGHRS, CDR2 YFSETQ. The CDR3 is 15 residues long. This CDR3 reads CASNLAGSLGQPQHF. The CDR3 DNA sequence: TGCGCCAGCAACTTGGCAGGGAGCCTAGGACAGCCCCAGCATTTT.

This clonotype was found many times. The rearrangement joins TRBV7-2 to TRBJ1-2; D is uncertain. Germline CDR1 reads SGHTA; CDR2 reads FQGNSA. The CDR3 has 12 residues. V dropped 5 bases and J dropped 14 bases, with 18 bases sitting between them. The CDR3 is CASSINGGRLTF. For the CDR3, the DNA is TGTGCCAGCAGCATTAATGGAGGTCGGCTAACCTTC.

This clonotype has only a few counts. The J gene is TRBJ1-5, the V gene TRBV19; no reliable D call. This CDR3 spans 14 amino acids. The germline V gene encodes CDR1 LNHDA and CDR2 SQIVND (reference sequence). With 1 base removed from V and 0 bases from J, the gap between germline ends came to 4 bases. CDR3 sequence reads: CASSIAASNQPQHF. DNA for the CDR3: TGTGCCAGTAGTATAGCAGCTAGCAATCAGCCCCAGCATTTT.

In its sample, this clonotype was seen many times. The V gene is TRBV6-2 or TRBV6-3, the J gene TRBJ2-3, with D maybe TRBD1 (6 bases). From germline, CDR1 is MNHEY and CDR2 SVGEGT. Deletions cut 8 bases from V and 11 bases from J, with 14 bases between. This CDR3 contains 11 residues. The CDR3 spells CASYEMGQQYF. The CDR3 region has the DNA TGTGCCAGCTATGAAATGGGACAGCAGTATTTT.

This clonotype has a handful of counts. The chain carries TRBV12-3 or TRBV12-4 and TRBJ1-1; 7 bases line up with TRBD1. V lost 5 bases, J lost 4 bases, and 4 bases stayed unmatched. The CDR3 consists of 13 residues. Here the CDR3 DNA reads TGTGCCAGCAGTGCACAGGGGAGCACTGAAGCTTTCTTT. The encoded protein is CASSAQGSTEAFF.

This clonotype has only a few counts. The V and J genes are TRBV4-1 and TRBJ1-4; unclear D gene. This CDR3 comprises 18 residues. V lost 4 bases and J lost 0, with 18 bases in between. Germline loops: CDR1 MGHRA, CDR2 YSYEKL. The CDR3 coding sequence is TGCGCCAGCAGCCCCCCGAAGCGAGTCGCTGCAACTAATGAAAAACTGTTTTTT. Translated: CASSPPKRVAATNEKLFF.

This chain joins TRBV18 and TRBJ2-7; D gene ambiguous. This CDR3 has 15 amino acids. Trimming cost V 3 bases and J 0 bases, with 12 bases left between them. CDR1 KGHSH and CDR2 LQKENI come from the germline V gene. Here the CDR3 reads CASSPDRPFSYEQYF. In DNA form, the CDR3 reads TGTGCCAGCTCACCCGATAGACCTTTCTCCTACGAGCAGTACTTC. Looking up the rest from reference TRBV18 and TRBJ2-7 gives the full variable domain: NAGVMQNPRHLVRRRGQEARLRCSPMKGHSHVYWYRQLPEEGLKFMVYLQKENIIDESGMPKERFSAEFPKEGPSILRIQQVVRGDSAAYFCASSPDRPFSYEQYFGPGTRLTVT.

This clonotype came up many times. V usage is TRBV5-1 and J usage is TRBJ1-5; D gene ambiguous. The CDR3 consists of 14 residues. Trimming removed 0 bases at V and 0 bases at J, with 4 bases between. Germline lookup yields CDR1 SGHRS and CDR2 YFSETQ. CDR3 nucleotide sequence: TGCGCCAGCAGCTTGGAGAGTAGCAATCAGCCCCAGCATTTT. It specifies CASSLESSNQPQHF. Together with reference TRBV5-1 and TRBJ1-5, the CDR3 gives the full variable domain: KAGVTQTPRYLIKTRGQQVTLSCSPISGHRSVSWYQQTPGQGLQFLFEYFSETQRNKGNFPGRFSGRQFSNSRSEMNVSTLELGDSALYLCASSLESSNQPQHFGDGTRLSIL.

The DNA of the CDR3 is TGTGCCAGCAGTTTAGAGCTTGAGCAGTTCTTC. This encodes CASSLELEQFF. V is TRBV6-2 or TRBV6-3 and J is TRBJ2-1, with D unresolved. Germline V gives CDR1 MNHEY, CDR2 SVGEGT. V was clipped by 4 bases and J by 9 bases, with 7 bases between them. This CDR3 is 11 amino acids long.

This clonotype was detected only a few times. Germline and junction disagree at one end, which may indicate a read error. The chain links TRBV19 to TRBJ1-5; 7 bases are shared with TRBD1. The CDR3 loop spans 15 amino acids. Germline CDR1 is LNHDA and CDR2 is SQIVND (reference sequence). The CDR3 region has the DNA TGTGCCAGTAGTATGAGGGGGCGAAGCAACCAGCCCCAGCATTTT. This translates into CASSMRGRSNQPQHF.

This clonotype was detected only a few times. The V call is TRBV12-3 or TRBV12-4, the J call TRBJ1-6; D is possibly TRBD1 (5 bases). V was pared by 1 base and J by 6 bases, with 10 bases between. The CDR3 runs to 15 residues. The CDR3 here is CASSLGQGGNSPLHF. The CDR3 DNA reads as TGTGCCAGCAGTTTAGGGCAGGGAGGTAATTCACCCCTCCACTTT.

In its sample, this clonotype was seen many times. The chain joins TRBV7-2 to TRBJ1-1; the match to TRBD1 covers 7 bases. The germline V gene encodes CDR1 SGHTA and CDR2 FQGNSA. The CDR3 contains 18 residues. V lost 0 bases, J lost 1 base, and 11 bases stayed unmatched. The CDR3 is CASSLAPRQGSSNTEAFF. As DNA, the CDR3 is TGTGCCAGCAGCTTAGCGCCCCGACAGGGCTCGTCGAACACTGAAGCTTTCTTT.

This clonotype was picked up many times. This chain uses TRBV11-2 with TRBJ2-2, with TRBD1 identical over 9 bases. CDR3 size: 15 residues. The V and J ends lost 2 bases and 6 bases, in that order; junction bases with no gene match: 4. Per germline, CDR1 SGHAT and CDR2 FQNNGV. The CDR3 here is CASSLSQGAAGELFF. Written as DNA, the CDR3 is TGTGCCAGCAGCTTATCACAGGGGGCTGCCGGGGAGCTGTTTTTT.

About this clonotype: One base away lies a much larger clone, so this may be a sequencing read error. The V gene is TRBV7-2, the J gene TRBJ1-2; D gene ambiguous. The CDR3 covers 13 residues. Germline loops: CDR1 SGHTA, CDR2 FQGNSA. The CDR3 spells CANSPDRNYGYTF. The CDR3 nucleotides are TGTGCCAACAGCCCCGACCGAAACTATGGCTACACCTTC.

The chain links TRBV9 to TRBJ1-6; D possibly corresponds to TRBD1 (5 bases). From germline, CDR1 is SGDLS and CDR2 YYNGEE. Trimming pared 0 bases from V and 6 bases from J, leaving 10 bases between. The CDR3 totals 15 residues. CDR3 DNA: TGTGCCAGCAGCGTAGGGACAAAGCTTAATTCACCCCTCCACTTT. Its protein is CASSVGTKLNSPLHF.

This clonotype has only a few counts. This chain's CDR3 is CASSSWGTDTQYF. The DNA for the CDR3 is TGTGCCAGCAGCTCATGGGGCACAGATACGCAGTATTTT. The chain recombines TRBV7-6 with TRBJ2-3; D is unresolved. From germline, CDR1 is SGHVS and CDR2 FNYEAQ. This CDR3 has 13 amino acids. V was pared by 4 bases and J by 1 base, with 6 bases between.

In its sample, this clonotype was seen many times. The rearrangement links TRBV4-1 to TRBJ2-7; 10 bases agree with TRBD2. The length of the CDR3 is 14 residues. J lost 4 bases, V lost 4 bases, and 4 bases had no gene match. CDR1 is MGHRA and CDR2 is YSYEKL in the germline V gene. The CDR3 reads CASSPSSGSYEQYF. The CDR3 DNA is TGCGCCAGCAGCCCTTCTAGCGGGAGTTACGAGCAGTACTTC.

This clonotype is a singleton in its sample. This chain uses TRBV28 with TRBJ1-1; D unclear. V was shortened by 3 bases and J by 2 bases, with 10 bases between the two germline ends. This CDR3 is 14 amino acids long. Germline V lookup: CDR1 MDHEN, CDR2 SYDVKM. For the CDR3, the DNA is TGTGCCAGCAGTTTGCCAGGACCAAACACTGAAGCTTTCTTT. It yields the protein CASSLPGPNTEAFF.

This clonotype was seen repeatedly, ten times or more. J is TRBJ2-7 and V is TRBV28, with 9 bases identical to TRBD1. The CDR3 spans 15 residues. In germline, CDR1 is MDHEN, CDR2 SYDVKM. J gave up 6 bases and V 5 bases, and 11 bases lay outside the gene matches. The DNA for the CDR3 is TGTGCCAGCAGTAGAGCCGGGACAGGGTCAGGCGAGCAGTACTTC. Protein sequence: CASSRAGTGSGEQYF.

This clonotype was seen just once. The chain is built from TRBV12-5 and TRBJ2-3; D gene unclear. V lost 5 bases to trimming and J lost 4 bases, with 16 bases between them. The germline V gene encodes CDR1 LGHNT and CDR2 FRNRAP. There are 15 residues in the CDR3. For the CDR3, the DNA is TGTGCTAGTGGTCTGGCCTCTAAGGGTGCAGATACGCAGTATTTT. Translation: CASGLASKGADTQYF.

The table lists this clonotype with many counts. This chain joins TRBV7-3 and TRBJ1-3; 10 nucleotides match TRBD1. CDR3 size: 17 residues. V lost 5 bases and J lost 4; bases outside the gene matches: 11. The germline CDR1 and CDR2 sequences are SGHTA and FQGTGA. The CDR3, as DNA: TGTGCCAGCAGCCCGAAGGGGACAGGGGCGCAAGGAAACACCATATATTTT. Encoded protein: CASSPKGTGAQGNTIYF.